This TCR beta chain emerged from a study of blood T cell repertoires in COVID-19. The V end lost 6 bases, the J end lost 2 bases, and 7 bases lay between the germline ends. Germline V lookup: CDR1 DFQATT, CDR2 SNEGSKA (reference sequence). The CDR3 is made up of 11 amino acids. In the original workflow: Estimates of nucleated cell counts were drawn from the amplification of reference gene primers. TCRdb keeps only in-frame clones here, not all; method: immunoSEQ multiplex PCR. For V, J and clone size, that table is used; D and trimming come from the DNA. The sample lists about 220,000 clones, 84% seen once, with 5.5% to 7.5% in the top ten.

The clonotype was recovered from a woman aged 40 to 49 who had recovered from COVID-19. Sequences were obtained from PBMCs or T cells enriched from blood (not recorded which). The V call is TRBV20-1, the J call TRBJ1-2, with D possibly TRBD1 on 5 matching bases. The DNA of the CDR3 is TGCAGTGCCCCAGGGAACTATGGCTACACCTTC. Its translation is CSAPGNYGYTF.